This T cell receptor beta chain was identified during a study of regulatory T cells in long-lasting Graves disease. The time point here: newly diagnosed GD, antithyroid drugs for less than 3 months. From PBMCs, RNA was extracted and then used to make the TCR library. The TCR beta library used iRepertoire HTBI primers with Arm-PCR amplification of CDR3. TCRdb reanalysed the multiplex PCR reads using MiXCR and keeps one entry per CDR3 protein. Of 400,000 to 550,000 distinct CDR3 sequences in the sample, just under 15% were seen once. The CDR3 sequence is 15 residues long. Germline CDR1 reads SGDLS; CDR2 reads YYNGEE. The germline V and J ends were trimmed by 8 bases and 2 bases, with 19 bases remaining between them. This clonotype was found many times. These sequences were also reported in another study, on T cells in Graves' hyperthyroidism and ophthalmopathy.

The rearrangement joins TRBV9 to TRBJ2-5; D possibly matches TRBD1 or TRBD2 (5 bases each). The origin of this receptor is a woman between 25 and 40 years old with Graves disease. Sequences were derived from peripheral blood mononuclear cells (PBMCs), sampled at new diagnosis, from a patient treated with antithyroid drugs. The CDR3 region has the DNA TGTGCCAGTTCTCGAGGGGTCCAGGCTCAAGAGACCCAGTACTTC. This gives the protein CASSRGVQAQETQYF.